One sample yielded the 14 T cell receptor beta chains listed below, sequenced in a study of glioma-infiltrating T cells after dendritic cell vaccination. The time point here: after dendritic cell vaccination, including at tumor progression/relapse. Produced via immunoSEQ multiplex PCR; TCRdb's table is partial and in-frame only. The data contain 85,000 to 100,000 clones, around 85% of them singletons. Sequencing used blood, obtained after dendritic cell vaccination. The receptors here all came from a human donor with glioblastoma.

The V and J genes are TRBV29-1 and TRBJ2-1, with 10 bases that match TRBD2. Trimming at V came to 6 bases and at J to 9 bases, leaving 8 bases not matched to a gene. CDR1 SQVTM and CDR2 ANQGSEA come from the germline V gene. The length of the CDR3 is 13 residues. The chain's CDR3 is CSVEREGPPEQFF. CDR3 coding DNA: TGCAGCGTGGAGCGGGAGGGCCCCCCTGAGCAGTTCTTC.

The chain has TRBV4-2 and TRBJ2-5; 11 bases line up with TRBD2. The assigned J gene may be wrong: the sequence end matches TRBJ2-7 better. This CDR3 contains 17 residues. Germline V CDR1 and CDR2: LGHNA, YNFKEQ. The CDR3 protein is CASSQVVGLAVSYEQYF. In nucleotides, the CDR3 is TGTGCCAGCAGCCAAGTGGTGGGACTAGCGGTAAGCTACGAGCAGTACTTC.

This rearrangement joins TRBV18 to TRBJ1-1; no definite D call. The CDR3 is 14 amino acids. Trimming removed 5 bases at V and 8 bases at J, with 18 bases between. CDR1 is KGHSH, CDR2 LQKENI, per germline. CDR3 sequence reads: CASSASTATREAFF. Here the CDR3 DNA reads TGTGCCAGCTCAGCCTCTACAGCTACCAGGGAAGCTTTCTTT.

This rearrangement joins TRBV7-9 to TRBJ2-7; 7 nucleotides match TRBD1. The CDR3 is 13 amino acids. Germline lookup yields CDR1 SEHNR and CDR2 FQNEAQ (reference sequence). The ends lost 5 bases at V and 3 bases at J; junction bases unmatched: 4. The CDR3 spells CASSLGQVYEQYF. The CDR3 bases are TGTGCCAGCAGCCTCGGACAGGTCTACGAGCAGTACTTC.

This clone was counted once. The V gene is TRBV30, the J gene TRBJ2-7, with TRBD2 matching over 7 bases. The J segment lost 3 bases and the V segment lost 0 bases, leaving 8 bases of the junction unmatched. The CDR3 is 15 amino acids. The V gene's germline CDR1 is GTSNPN and CDR2 SVGIG (reference sequence). In nucleotides, the CDR3 is TGTGCCTGGAGTGTAGGGAGCGGGAACTACTACGAGCAGTACTTC. Translated: CAWSVGSGNYYEQYF.

The table lists this clone with a few counts. V usage is TRBV19 and J usage is TRBJ1-2; D is perhaps TRBD1 (6 bases). CDR1 is LNHDA, CDR2 SQIVND, per germline (reference sequence). The V gene lost 4 bases and the J gene lost 0 bases, with 12 bases spanning the gap. This CDR3 region has 15 residues. DNA for the CDR3: TGTGCCAGTAGTACCCCGGGACAAGCTAACTATGGCTACACCTTC. The encoded protein is CASSTPGQANYGYTF.

CDR3 amino acids: CASSLGRQDNEQFF. The CDR3 DNA is TGTGCCAGCAGCTTAGGTAGACAGGACAATGAGCAGTTCTTC. The chain carries TRBV7-2 and TRBJ2-1; tentatively, D is TRBD1 (6 bases). V was trimmed by 1 base and J by 5 bases, leaving 9 bases between them. CDR3 length equals 14 residues. In germline, CDR1 is SGHTA, CDR2 FQGNSA.

The V and J genes are TRBV5-1 and TRBJ1-1; D is uncertain. The length of the CDR3 is 14 residues. Germline CDR1 and CDR2: SGHRS and YFSETQ. V gave up 2 bases and J gave up 0 bases, with 8 bases separating them. Here the CDR3 reads CASSFDTVNTEAFF. The CDR3 region has the DNA TGCGCCAGCAGCTTCGACACCGTGAACACTGAAGCTTTCTTT. Supplemented by reference TRBV5-1 and TRBJ1-1, the full variable domain reads KAGVTQTPRYLIKTRGQQVTLSCSPISGHRSVSWYQQTPGQGLQFLFEYFSETQRNKGNFPGRFSGRQFSNSRSEMNVSTLELGDSALYLCASSFDTVNTEAFFGQGTRLTVV.

DNA for the CDR3: TGTGCCAGCGATGACAGCTTCCAAGAGACCCAGTACTTC. This sequence encodes CASDDSFQETQYF. The rearrangement uses TRBV6-1 and TRBJ2-5, with D perhaps matching TRBD1 (5 bases). V lost 8 bases and J lost 1, with 11 bases in between. CDR1 and CDR2 (germline): MNHNS, SASEGT. CDR3 length: 13 residues.

This clone occurred a few times. CDR3 region: CATSRTRQVDNEQFF. CDR3 coding DNA: TGTGCCACCAGCAGAACCAGACAGGTCGACAATGAGCAGTTCTTC. The chain uses TRBV15 and TRBJ2-1; a possible D gene is TRBD1 (6 bases). Trimming shortened V by 2 bases and J by 5 bases, and 13 bases separated the two germline ends. Germline CDR1 and CDR2: LNHNV and YYDKDF (reference sequence). The length of the CDR3 is 15 residues.

The chain combines TRBV10-3 with TRBJ2-7; the match to TRBD1 covers 7 bases. This CDR3 spans 12 amino acids. Losses at the gene ends were 10 bases for V and 3 bases for J; bases not matched to a gene: 6. Germline CDR1 and CDR2: ENHRY and SYGVKD. Written as DNA, the CDR3 is TGTGCCACCGGGACAGATTACTACGAGCAGTACTTC. This gives the protein CATGTDYYEQYF.

This chain joins TRBV5-1 and TRBJ2-5; D ambiguous. Germline assignment: CDR1 SGHRS and CDR2 YFSETQ. This CDR3 spans 13 amino acids. The ends were cut back, 1 base at V and 3 bases at J, with 7 bases in the middle. The CDR3 DNA reads as TGCGCCAGCAGCTTGCAGTCAGAAGAGACCCAGTACTTC. This translates into CASSLQSEETQYF.

J is TRBJ2-7 and V is TRBV5-1; 12 bases map to TRBD2. The CDR3 consists of 15 residues. The ends lost 4 bases at V and 0 bases at J; junction bases unmatched: 2. Per the germline V gene, CDR1 is SGHRS and CDR2 is YFSETQ. Written as DNA, the CDR3 is TGCGCCAGCAGCGAGACTAGCGGGAGCTCCTACGAGCAGTACTTC. This sequence encodes CASSETSGSSYEQYF.

This chain uses TRBV4-3 with TRBJ1-4; no clear D. The CDR3 has 16 amino acids. Germline V CDR1 and CDR2: LGHNA, YSLEER. Trimming took 4 bases from V and 1 from J, leaving 13 bases between them. The CDR3 protein is CASSPLPDKTNEKLFF. In nucleotides, the CDR3 is TGCGCCAGCAGCCCGCTCCCAGACAAAACTAATGAAAAACTGTTTTTT.